This is a list of T cell receptor beta chains from one sample in a study of shared clonotypes between healthy human individuals. This table comes from immunoSEQ multiplex PCR, and its TCRdb copy is limited to in-frame clones, with some not included. In the table there are approximately 700,000 clones, around 73% of which are singletons. The sequenced material came from memory CD4+ T cells sorted from blood. These receptor sequences come from a woman aged 25-40 years in good health. Both conserved end residues are part of each CDR3. A D gene is named only where the DNA matches it firmly. Expanded clones are given a class, and other clones once, few, many or no size at all.

V gene	D gene	J gene	CDR3 length	clone size	CDR3 protein	CDR3 DNA
TRBV9	-	TRBJ2-3	16	-	CASSVGSGADTDTQYF	TGTGCCAGCAGCGTAGGGTCGGGAGCGGACACAGATACGCAGTATTTT
TRBV10-3	TRBD1	TRBJ1-1	20	-	CAISESRASDRARMNTEAFF	TGTGCCATCAGTGAGTCGAGGGCCTCGGACAGGGCCCGGATGAACACTGAAGCTTTCTTT
TRBV28	-	TRBJ1-1	14	-	CASSLHRKNTEAFF	TGTGCCAGCAGCCTACACAGGAAGAACACTGAAGCTTTCTTT
TRBV28	-	TRBJ2-7	15	-	CASSLTGKLSYEQYF	TGTGCCAGCAGTTTAACGGGGAAATTGTCCTACGAGCAGTACTTC
TRBV5-4	TRBD1	TRBJ2-7	14	-	CASSSGQGGHEQYF	TGTGCCAGCAGCTCGGGACAGGGGGGACACGAGCAGTACTTC
TRBV5-1	TRBD1	TRBJ2-1	14	-	CASSRQGAGDEQFF	TGCGCCAGCAGCCGACAGGGGGCTGGGGATGAGCAGTTCTTC
TRBV28	TRBD1	TRBJ2-7	16	-	CASSHRGGTGAYEQYF	TGTGCCTCATCCCACCGGGGGGGGACAGGGGCCTACGAGCAGTACTTC
TRBV28	TRBD1	TRBJ1-1	14	-	CASSRQGAGTEAFF	TGTGCCAGCAGTAGACAGGGGGCTGGGACTGAAGCTTTCTTT
TRBV18	-	TRBJ2-5	11	-	CASSPETTQYF	TGTGCCAGCTCACCGGAAACTACCCAGTACTTC
TRBV18	-	TRBJ2-3	14	-	CASSGLSGTDTQYF	TGTGCCAGCTCCGGGCTCTCGGGCACAGATACGCAGTATTTT
TRBV19	TRBD1	TRBJ1-1	15	-	CASSRRDRPYTEAFF	TGTGCCAGCAGTCGGAGGGACAGGCCGTACACTGAAGCTTTCTTT
TRBV5-1	-	TRBJ1-1	14	-	CASSLGAPNTEAFF	TGCGCCAGCAGCTTAGGGGCCCCGAACACTGAAGCTTTCTTT
TRBV28	TRBD1	TRBJ1-4	14	-	CASRTGQGFEKLFF	TGTGCCAGCAGAACGGGACAGGGGTTCGAAAAACTGTTTTTT
TRBV29-1	-	TRBJ2-7	13	-	CSVEPPGWQKQYF	TGCAGCGTTGAACCCCCCGGTTGGCAAAAGCAGTACTTC
TRBV9	-	TRBJ2-2	16	-	CASSDRRDANTGELFF	TGTGCCAGCAGCGATCGGCGGGATGCGAACACCGGGGAGCTGTTTTTT
TRBV28	-	TRBJ1-1	15	few	CASRTWVTMNTEAFF	TGTGCCAGCAGAACCTGGGTGACAATGAACACTGAAGCTTTCTTT
TRBV11-2	-	TRBJ1-2	15	-	CASSPGQNPNYGYTF	TGTGCCAGCAGCCCCGGACAGAATCCTAACTATGGCTACACCTTC
TRBV27	TRBD1	TRBJ2-4	18	once	CASSHGTGGIRTKNIQYF	TGTGCCAGCAGTCACGGGACAGGGGGCATTAGAACCAAAAACATTCAGTACTTC
TRBV28	TRBD2	TRBJ2-1	16	-	CASSLAGGRSYNEQFF	TGTGCCAGCAGTTTGGCGGGAGGGAGGTCCTACAATGAGCAGTTCTTC